Sequencing of this T cell receptor beta chain was carried out in a study of blood T cell repertoires in COVID-19. Turning to the study itself: The samples span acute and convalescent COVID-19 from the United States, Italy and Spain.

Libraries were prepared by immunoSEQ multiplex PCR; TCRdb keeps only in-frame clonotypes and omits some of them. The sample holds under 200,000 clones, nearly 90% seen once. V gave up 4 bases and J gave up 4 bases; unmatched junction bases: 7. The CDR3 sequence is 15 residues long. Looked up from germline, CDR1 is SGHNT and CDR2 is YYREEE (reference sequence). The chain uses TRBV5-4 and TRBJ1-2; 10 nucleotides match TRBD1. The sequenced sample consisted of peripheral blood. The TCR was taken from a man in his 60s with active or convalescent COVID-19. The CDR3 spells CASSLDRGSGYGYTF. CDR3 sequence (DNA): TGTGCCAGCAGCCTGGACAGGGGGTCCGGCTATGGCTACACCTTC.